The 24 T cell receptor beta chains reported below all come from one sample, sequenced in a study of T-cell reconstitution after alpha-beta-depleted transplantation in children. During its preparation, the TCRbeta library received unique molecular identifiers. From the PCR reads, TCRdb called clonotypes with MiXCR, one entry per CDR3 protein. The top ten clones hold around 4% of a sample with around 600,000 distinct CDR3 sequences, 10% of them seen once. This specimen consisted of PBMCs from the stem cell graft donor, obtained from the stem cell graft. These receptor sequences come from a human donor who donated a stem cell graft to a child with acute myeloid leukemia.

This clonotype was seen a handful of times. The V gene is TRBV15, the J gene TRBJ2-2, with D unclear. The V end was cut by 6 bases, the J end by 3 bases, with 11 bases between. CDR1 is LNHNV, CDR2 YYDKDF, per germline (reference sequence). The CDR3 length is 14 residues. This chain's CDR3 is CATSLVYDTGELFF. CDR3 nucleotides: TGTGCCACCAGTTTAGTCTACGACACCGGGGAGCTGTTTTTT.

This clonotype has more than one count but fewer than ten. J is TRBJ2-1 and V is TRBV7-3; 9 bases map to TRBD1. The trim removed 5 bases at V and 7 bases at J, leaving 9 bases unmatched. Germline V CDR1 and CDR2: SGHTA, FQGTGA. The CDR3 runs 15 residues. The CDR3 sequence is CASSPRWGQGNEQFF. Here the CDR3 DNA reads TGTGCCAGCAGCCCTCGTTGGGGACAGGGAAATGAGCAGTTCTTC.

This clonotype was recorded many times. The CDR3 is CASTGGSDEQYF. The CDR3 DNA is TGTGCCAGCACTGGGGGCAGTGACGAGCAGTACTTC. V gene TRBV12-3 or TRBV12-4 combines with J gene TRBJ2-7; a possible D gene is TRBD1 (6 bases). The CDR3 covers 12 residues. Trimming left V 7 bases short and J 5 bases short, with 12 bases between.

The chain's CDR3 is CASSPVEVTEAFF. Here the CDR3 DNA reads TGCGCCAGCAGCCCGGTCGAAGTCACTGAAGCTTTCTTT. This chain connects TRBV5-1 to TRBJ1-1; no clear D. V gave up 4 bases and J gave up 4 bases, with 11 bases separating them. The CDR3 is made up of 13 amino acids. The germline V gene encodes CDR1 SGHRS and CDR2 YFSETQ.

The sample holds a few counts of this clonotype. The chain uses TRBV5-1 and TRBJ1-6; D gene uncertain. V was clipped by 4 bases and J by 9 bases, with 20 bases between them. The germline V gene has CDR1 SGHRS and CDR2 YFSETQ. The CDR3 totals 16 residues. The CDR3 nucleotides read TGCGCCAGCAGCGAAGGAGTGTGGCTGGGTGGTTCACCCCTCCACTTT. Residues: CASSEGVWLGGSPLHF. Based on the CDR3 plus reference TRBV5-1 and TRBJ1-6, the full variable domain is KAGVTQTPRYLIKTRGQQVTLSCSPISGHRSVSWYQQTPGQGLQFLFEYFSETQRNKGNFPGRFSGRQFSNSRSEMNVSTLELGDSALYLCASSEGVWLGGSPLHFGNGTRLTVT.

This clonotype was seen a handful of times. CDR3 DNA sequence: TGCGCCAGCAGCCAAGGGCGCGGGCCACCCTACGAGCAGTACTTC. Translation: CASSQGRGPPYEQYF. This chain links TRBV4-3 with TRBJ2-7; D might be TRBD2 (5 bases). There are 15 residues in the CDR3. V was clipped by 1 base and J by 2 bases, with 12 bases between them. Germline-derived CDR1 and CDR2 are LGHNA and YSLEER.

This clonotype was counted a few times. The V call is TRBV5-1, the J call TRBJ1-5, with TRBD1 identical over 8 bases. Germline assignment: CDR1 SGHRS and CDR2 YFSETQ. CDR3 length equals 15 residues. The J segment lost 7 bases and the V segment lost 4 bases, leaving 10 bases of the junction unmatched. The CDR3 sequence: CASSDSGTGGQPQHF. The CDR3 coding sequence is TGCGCCAGCAGCGATTCCGGGACAGGTGGCCAGCCCCAGCATTTT.

The chain links TRBV12-3 or TRBV12-4 to TRBJ1-6; possible D gene TRBD1, 5 bases. The CDR3 consists of 14 residues. V was pared by 3 bases and J by 13 bases, with 16 bases between. This CDR3 is CASSLGLPGTPLHF. The CDR3 DNA is TGTGCCAGCAGTTTGGGGCTTCCGGGGACTCCCCTCCACTTT.

Note on this clonotype: In this CDR3 the conserved last residue, phenylalanine or tryptophan, is missing, so a read error is likely. This CDR3 reads CSAGGLAGGGPGELFL. The CDR3, as DNA: TGCAGTGCGGGGGGCCTAGCGGGAGGGGGGCCCGGGGAGCTGTTTCTT. The genes are TRBV20-1 and TRBJ2-2; TRBD2 matches at 12 bases. This CDR3 region has 16 residues. Unmatched junction bases numbered 11, after V lost 6 bases and J lost 6 bases. Germline CDR1 DFQATT, CDR2 SNEGSKA (reference sequence).

This clonotype was counted between two and nine times. The chain links TRBV7-2 to TRBJ1-2; 9 nucleotides agree with TRBD1. Germline V gene sequence: CDR1 SGHTA, CDR2 FQGNSA. This CDR3 has 17 residues. V shed 1 base, J shed 3 bases, and the junction held 9 bases outside the gene matches. CDR3 protein: CASSLGPGTGRDYGYTF. DNA of the CDR3: TGTGCCAGCAGCTTAGGCCCCGGGACAGGGAGGGACTATGGCTACACCTTC.

This clonotype was picked up many times. The chain joins TRBV6-5 to TRBJ2-7; tentatively, D is TRBD1 (7 bases). The CDR3 has 16 residues. Trimming removed 2 bases at V and 3 bases at J, with 17 bases between. The germline V gene has CDR1 MNHEY and CDR2 SVGAGI. The CDR3: CASSYPGQRGDYEQYF. The CDR3 DNA follows: TGTGCCAGCAGTTACCCGGGACAGAGGGGGGACTACGAGCAGTACTTC.

This clonotype was detected only a few times. The chain has TRBV25-1 and TRBJ2-2, with 9 nucleotides matching TRBD2. V trimming: 1 base; J trimming: 5 bases; junction bases outside the gene matches: 5. CDR1 and CDR2 from the germline V gene are MGHDK and SYGVNS. The CDR3 sequence is 16 residues long. CDR3 sequence: CASSELGSGRTGELFF. CDR3 sequence (DNA): TGTGCCAGCAGTGAATTGGGTAGCGGGAGAACCGGGGAGCTGTTTTTT.

The sample holds a few counts of this clonotype. This chain uses TRBV29-1 with TRBJ2-1, with 7 bases fitting TRBD1. Losses at the gene ends were 4 bases for V and 5 bases for J; bases not matched to a gene: 5. Germline V CDR1 and CDR2: SQVTM, ANQGSEA. The CDR3 spans 13 residues. This chain's CDR3 is CSVAAGGNNEQFF. The CDR3 DNA reads as TGCAGCGTTGCGGCAGGGGGAAACAATGAGCAGTTCTTC.

This clonotype was counted a few times. The chain employs TRBV25-1 and TRBJ2-1; a weak D match, TRBD2 (5 bases). Germline CDR1 reads MGHDK; CDR2 reads SYGVNS. The CDR3 is made up of 15 amino acids. V gave up 8 bases and J gave up 0 bases, with 14 bases separating them. In DNA form, the CDR3 reads TGTGCCAGCCGAGAAGCGGCAAGCTCCTACAATGAGCAGTTCTTC. Translated: CASREAASSYNEQFF.

This clonotype was recorded at least ten times. This chain uses TRBV29-1 with TRBJ2-1; no clear D. This CDR3 has 12 residues. CDR1 SQVTM and CDR2 ANQGSEA come from the germline V gene. V was cut by 6 bases and J by 5 bases, with 11 bases left in between. The DNA of the CDR3 is TGCAGCGTCCTCGGACGGGACAATGAGCAGTTCTTC. This sequence encodes CSVLGRDNEQFF.

The V call is TRBV5-1, the J call TRBJ2-1; TRBD2 matches 15 bases. The CDR3 spans 17 residues. The J segment lost 5 bases and the V segment lost 3 bases, leaving 6 bases of the junction unmatched. Germline-derived CDR1 and CDR2 are SGHRS and YFSETQ. The CDR3 loop is CASSWGLAGGTHNEQFF. The CDR3 DNA sequence: TGCGCCAGCAGCTGGGGACTAGCGGGAGGAACCCACAATGAGCAGTTCTTC.

This clonotype has at least ten counts. V usage is TRBV14 and J usage is TRBJ2-5; D call uncertain. Germline V gene lookup returns CDR1 SGHDN and CDR2 FVKESK. This CDR3 has 15 amino acids. V lost 1 base and J lost 3, with 12 bases in between. The CDR3 sequence is CASSQGYGREETQYF. DNA of the CDR3: TGTGCCAGCAGCCAAGGTTACGGTAGGGAAGAGACCCAGTACTTC.

This clonotype was detected a few times. The CDR3 region has the DNA TGCGCCAGCAGCTTGGAATCCCCGGATTGGGAGACCCAGTACTTC. Its translation: CASSLESPDWETQYF. The chain has TRBV5-1 and TRBJ2-5; the D is unclear. This CDR3 is built from 15 residues. Between the trimmed V and J ends, which lost 0 bases and 5 bases, there was a span of 14 bases. Germline values: CDR1 SGHRS, CDR2 YFSETQ.

The rearrangement joins TRBV19 to TRBJ1-4, with 9 bases lining up with TRBD1. Germline V gene data show CDR1 as LNHDA and CDR2 as SQIVND (reference sequence). There are 15 residues in the CDR3. The trim removed 4 bases at V and 8 bases at J, leaving 8 bases unmatched. Written as DNA, the CDR3 is TGTGCCAGTAGTACCTCCGGGACAGGGTACGAAAAACTGTTTTTT. It yields the protein CASSTSGTGYEKLFF.

The rearrangement uses TRBV7-2 and TRBJ1-1; the D gene is possibly TRBD1 (6 bases). The length of the CDR3 is 13 residues. Per the germline V gene, CDR1 is SGHTA and CDR2 is FQGNSA. Between the trimmed V and J ends, which lost 5 bases and 4 bases, there was a span of 11 bases. The CDR3 region has the DNA TGTGCCAGCAGCCCAAACAGGGTCACTGAAGCTTTCTTT. This codes for CASSPNRVTEAFF.

This clonotype was detected ten times or more. The chain joins TRBV20-1 to TRBJ1-1, with no clear D. CDR3 size: 11 residues. Deletions cut 8 bases from V and 1 base from J, with 8 bases between. The germline V gene has CDR1 DFQATT and CDR2 SNEGSKA (reference sequence). CDR3 sequence (DNA): TGCAGTAGGACGAAGAACACTGAAGCTTTCTTT. This codes for CSRTKNTEAFF.

The chain recombines TRBV27 with TRBJ2-4; D unclear. The CDR3 covers 16 residues. CDR1 is MNHEY, CDR2 SMNVEV, per germline (reference sequence). Trimming stripped 2 bases from V and 1 base from J, with 12 bases between. CDR3 coding DNA: TGTGCCAGCAGTTTAAACCCGGGTATGGCCAAAAACATTCAGTACTTC. Its translation is CASSLNPGMAKNIQYF.

In its sample, this clonotype was seen a few times. The V and J genes are TRBV12-3 or TRBV12-4 and TRBJ2-7; 12 bases map to TRBD2. The CDR3 loop spans 17 amino acids. With V trimmed by 2 bases and J by 2 bases, 7 bases remained unmatched. This CDR3 reads CASSLRTSGALAYEQYF. The CDR3, as DNA: TGTGCCAGCAGTTTAAGGACTAGCGGGGCTTTAGCCTACGAGCAGTACTTC.

This clonotype was seen at least ten times. The rearrangement joins TRBV5-1 to TRBJ2-3; D might be TRBD2 (5 bases). This CDR3 region has 15 residues. V was trimmed by 4 bases and J by 2 bases, leaving 14 bases between them. CDR1 and CDR2 (germline): SGHRS, YFSETQ. The CDR3 DNA sequence: TGCGCCAGCAGCCCGGACGGAGGACTCACAGATACGCAGTATTTT. It translates to CASSPDGGLTDTQYF. Variable domain in full (rest from reference TRBV5-1 and TRBJ2-3): KAGVTQTPRYLIKTRGQQVTLSCSPISGHRSVSWYQQTPGQGLQFLFEYFSETQRNKGNFPGRFSGRQFSNSRSEMNVSTLELGDSALYLCASSPDGGLTDTQYFGPGTRLTVL.